This TCR beta chain was identified during a study of cytotoxic CD8 clonotypes in ibrutinib-treated CLL (TCRdb year 2021). A note on the overall study: The cohort included around 15 treatment-naive and some 10 relapsed/refractory patients; approximately 17 were IGHV unmutated. Responses were partial in about 25 patients and complete in 2; after median approximately 69 months follow-up, roughly 14 stayed in remission and about twelve progressed. Response samples were taken after a median of approximately 13 months on treatment, ranging from about 6 to 40 months. On average, each sample had hundreds of thousands of productive templates and 100,000 or so productive rearrangements. Longitudinal samples were obtainable from about 30% of the roughly 86 participants in the trial. Cryopreserved peripheral blood mononuclear cells were obtained prior to treatment, at the time of response, and at either disease progression or sustained remission. The investigation overall reported the following: Sampling times were not matched between patients in sustained remission and patients whose disease was progressing, and lymph node repertoires were not examined. Clonality rose at ibrutinib response, remained stable during sustained remission, and dropped back toward baseline at progression. At baseline, clonality was higher than in age-matched healthy donors and showed a strong correlation with circulating CD8+ T-cell counts. Public clonotypes were found to be uncommon and were observed to contract or remain stable during treatment; the increase in clonality was shown to reflect expansion of private clonotypes at ibrutinib response.

A MiSeq instrument was used for deep resolution sequencing, which targeted depths ranging from 1 in 1 million up to 1 in 200,000 T cells, with coverage averaging 10x for each clonotype. The immunoSEQ hsTCRB Kit was used to generate the TCR beta libraries. Processing in the source paper ran as follows. Data were analyzed with ImmunoSEQ Data Assistant and ImmunoSEQ Analyzer, with V, D and J genes assigned per IMGT definitions. Clonality, which ranges from 0 to 1, was calculated as one minus the normalized Shannon entropy of productive rearrangement frequencies. Only overrepresented clonotypes making up at least 0.05% of the repertoire of each patient were included in the public clonotype analysis. Repertoires from about a dozen age-matched healthy donors in immuneACCESS were used as clonality controls. The clones in this table, taken by TCRdb from immuneACCESS, are in-frame only. Not every clone is retained; where verified, under half of the shortfall comes from an unresolved V gene, and the cause of the rest is unknown. Clone size and V and J calls were adopted from that table, with D and trimming inferred from the DNA. The sample has some 290,000 clones on record, about 77% of them singletons. The ten largest make up roughly 7% of the sample.

Including the terminal cysteine and phenylalanine, the CDR3 comprises 16 residues. Only the CDR3 part of the read is kept: 48 bases, read in frame from the first base. Clipping removes 0 bases from V and 8 bases from J, with 6 as the unmatched junction base count. The germline V gene yields SGHRS for CDR1 and YFSETQ for CDR2. Roughly 1.8 micrograms of genomic DNA were extracted from cryopreserved PBMCs for TCR beta library preparation. Longitudinal blood samples from CLL patients on ibrutinib monotherapy underwent high-throughput TCR beta sequencing. The patients took part in an open-label, single-center phase 2 trial of ibrutinib monotherapy. In regard to this clone: Its antigen is not yet known. Base quality data are lacking; no much larger clone is found one base away.

The V and J segments used are TRBV5-1 and TRBJ2-1; TRBD2 matches 12 bases in the middle. The sample in question was PBMCs, obtained before ibrutinib treatment. The sequence was collected from a human donor with chronic lymphocytic leukemia. The CDR3: CASSLAASGRADEQFF. The DNA sequence reads TGCGCCAGCAGCTTGGCCGCTAGCGGGAGGGCTGATGAGCAGTTCTTC. The reference TRBV5-1 and TRBJ2-1 proteins fill in what lies around the CDR3, so the full variable domain reads KAGVTQTPRYLIKTRGQQVTLSCSPISGHRSVSWYQQTPGQGLQFLFEYFSETQRNKGNFPGRFSGRQFSNSRSEMNVSTLELGDSALYLCASSLAASGRADEQFFGPGTRLTVL.